Listed below are T cell receptor beta chains from one sample, sequenced in a study of shared clonotypes between healthy human individuals. TCRdb's table, derived via immunoSEQ multiplex PCR, lists solely in-frame clones and lacks some. The profile shows about 800,000 clones, about 96% of them singletons. Sequencing was done on a sample of naive CD8+ T cells sorted from blood. The receptors shown here come from a young man in good health. Both conserved end residues are part of each CDR3. D genes are given only for firm matches. Clone size is stated in some rows and not others, as once, few, many or a class when expanded.

TRBV27	NA	TRBJ1-1	NA	TGTGCCAGCAGTTTAGGGGCTGAAGCTTTCTTT	CASSLGAEAFF
TRBV6-5	NA	TRBJ1-1	NA	TGTGCCAGCAGTCATACAGGGTACATGAACACTGAAGCTTTCTTT	CASSHTGYMNTEAFF
TRBV5-5	NA	TRBJ2-7	TRBD2	TGTGCCAGCAGCTTAGGATGGACTAGCGGGGAGTCGTTGGAGCAGTACTTC	CASSLGWTSGESLEQYF
TRBV30	NA	TRBJ1-1	NA	TGTGCCTGGAGTTCCGAGGCCCGTGAAGCTTTCTTT	CAWSSEAREAFF
TRBV29-1	once	TRBJ1-2	NA	TGCAGCGTTGAAGAAGTAGGTGTAGGGGCGCGGTACTATGGCTACACCTTC	CSVEEVGVGARYYGYTF
TRBV7-8	NA	TRBJ2-7	TRBD1	TGTGCCAGCAGCTTGGGCCTCCGGGACAGGGGCGACGAGCAGTACTTC	CASSLGLRDRGDEQYF
TRBV6-5	once	TRBJ2-2	NA	TGTGCCAGCAGTTGGCAGATGAACACCGGGGAGCTGTTTTTT	CASSWQMNTGELFF
TRBV20-1	NA	TRBJ2-5	TRBD1	TGCGGGGGACAGGGGTACGAGACCCAGTACTTC	CGGQGYETQYF
TRBV4-1	NA	TRBJ2-3	TRBD1	TGCGCCAGCAGCCAGACAGGGTGGTCAAGCACAGATACGCAGTATTTT	CASSQTGWSSTDTQYF
TRBV7-9	NA	TRBJ1-2	NA	TGTGCCAGCAGCTTGGTTGGGGTTCACTATGGCTACACCTTC	CASSLVGVHYGYTF
TRBV6-5	NA	TRBJ1-4	NA	TGTGCCAGCAGTTACGGGCAGGGAGAAAAACTGTTTTTT	CASSYGQGEKLFF
TRBV5-1	NA	TRBJ2-2	NA	TGCGCCAGCACGGGTTTAGGGGAGAACACCGGGGAGCTGTTTTTT	CASTGLGENTGELFF
TRBV13	once	TRBJ2-7	TRBD1	TGTGCCAGCAGCTTGAGGACAGGGGGCCACGAGCAGTACTTC	CASSLRTGGHEQYF
TRBV6-5	NA	TRBJ1-1	NA	TGTGCCAGCGGCGGGTGGAGAAACACTGAAGCTTTCTTT	CASGGWRNTEAFF
TRBV11-2	once	TRBJ2-1	NA	TGTGCCAGCAGCTTCCCCGGGAGTGAGCAGTTCTTC	CASSFPGSEQFF
TRBV6-6	NA	TRBJ2-7	TRBD2	TGTGCCAGCCGAAAGGGACTACCCTACGAGCAGTACTTC	CASRKGLPYEQYF
TRBV28	NA	TRBJ2-7	NA	TGTGCCAGCAAGGCGGTTTCCTACGAGCAGTACTTC	CASKAVSYEQYF
TRBV7-9	NA	TRBJ1-2	NA	TGTGCCAGCAGCCCCACATCGTATGGGGAAGGTGGCTACACCTTC	CASSPTSYGEGGYTF
TRBV11-2	once	TRBJ2-3	TRBD2	TGTGCCAGCAGCCGTCGGACGATCCGGGGGGGTCCGGATACGCAGTATTTT	CASSRRTIRGGPDTQYF
TRBV4-1	NA	TRBJ2-1	NA	TGCGCCAGCAGCCAAGGGGGCGAAGGGCTGGATGAGCAGTTCTTC	CASSQGGEGLDEQFF
TRBV4-1	NA	TRBJ1-5	TRBD1	TGCGCCAGCAGCCAAACCGGGACAGAGAATCAGCCCCAGCATTTT	CASSQTGTENQPQHF
TRBV6-6	NA	TRBJ2-1	TRBD1	TGTGCCAGCAGTTACTGGTTAGGACAGGACAATGAGCAGTTCTTC	CASSYWLGQDNEQFF
TRBV7-7	NA	TRBJ2-2	NA	TGTGCTAGCAGCTTAGCTATCGGGGATGCGAACACCGGGGAGCTGTTTTTT	CASSLAIGDANTGELFF
TRBV7-9	once	TRBJ2-7	NA	TGTGCCAGCAGCTCTTTTAGGCCGCAGGCAACTGGGTCCTACGAGCAGTACTTC	CASSSFRPQATGSYEQYF
TRBV15	NA	TRBJ2-5	NA	TGTGCCACCAGCAGAGTAGGGGACTTTAAGACCCAGTACTTC	CATSRVGDFKTQYF
TRBV15	NA	TRBJ2-7	TRBD2	TGTGCCACCAGCATGAGTAGCGGGTACGACGAGCAGTACTTC	CATSMSSGYDEQYF
TRBV6-6	NA	TRBJ1-4	NA	TGTGCCAGCAGTTACGGGGAAAAACTGTTTTTT	CASSYGEKLFF
TRBV4-1	once	TRBJ2-3	NA	TGCGCCAGCAGCCCCGTGTGGGAGAGCACAGATACGCAGTATTTT	CASSPVWESTDTQYF
TRBV6-5	NA	TRBJ1-1	NA	TGTGCCAGCGGTTTAGGAGGGGGGATGAACACTGAAGCTTTCTTT	CASGLGGGMNTEAFF
TRBV5-4	NA	TRBJ2-7	NA	TGTGCCAGCAGCTCCTCAGAGGGCGACGAGCAGTACTTC	CASSSSEGDEQYF
TRBV27	NA	TRBJ2-7	NA	TGTGCCAGCAGTTACGGGACAAACTACGAGCAGTACTTC	CASSYGTNYEQYF
TRBV7-6	NA	TRBJ2-5	TRBD1	TGTGCCAGCAGCCTAAACCACCCGGACAGGTCACAAGAGACCCAGTACTTC	CASSLNHPDRSQETQYF
TRBV28	NA	TRBJ1-2	TRBD1	TGTGCCAGCAGTGGACCTCGGGACAGGCAGAGAAGGGGATATCGGGATTACTACACCTTC	CASSGPRDRQRRGYRDYYTF
TRBV29-1	NA	TRBJ2-2	NA	TGCAGCGTTGATGGTTCGGAGGTAGAGGGCGGGGAGCTGTTTTTT	CSVDGSEVEGGELFF
TRBV2	NA	TRBJ2-1	TRBD1	TGTGCCGGACGAACCGGGACAGGGCGCGGGAAAGCCTACAATGAGCAGTTCTTC	CAGRTGTGRGKAYNEQFF
TRBV11-2	NA	TRBJ2-1	NA	TGTGCCAGCAGCTTAGTGTTGGCGGATGAGCAGTTCTTC	CASSLVLADEQFF
TRBV6-5	NA	TRBJ2-5	NA	TGTGCCAGCAGTTACGGATTTGAAGGGACCCAGTACTTC	CASSYGFEGTQYF
TRBV6-1	NA	TRBJ2-3	NA	TGTGCCAGCAGTGAATGGGTAGGCTCCCCGCCGACAGATACGCAGTATTTT	CASSEWVGSPPTDTQYF
TRBV5-4	NA	TRBJ2-5	NA	TGTGCCAGCAGCGACGCGGGCGCAGGGAGCTTAGAGACCCAGTACTTC	CASSDAGAGSLETQYF